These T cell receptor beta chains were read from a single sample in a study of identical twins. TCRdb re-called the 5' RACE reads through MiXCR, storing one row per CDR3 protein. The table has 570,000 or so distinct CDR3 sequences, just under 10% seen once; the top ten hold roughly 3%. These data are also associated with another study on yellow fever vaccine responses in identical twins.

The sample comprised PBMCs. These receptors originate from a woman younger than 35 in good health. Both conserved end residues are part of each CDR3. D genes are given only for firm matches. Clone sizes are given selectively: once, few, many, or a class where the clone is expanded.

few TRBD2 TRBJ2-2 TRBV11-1 CASSSQTSGKTTNTGELFF TGTGCCAGCAGCTCCCAGACTAGCGGGAAGACCACGAACACCGGGGAGCTGTTTTTT
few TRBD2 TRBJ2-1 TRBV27 CASTPLAGNSNEQFF TGTGCCAGCACCCCCCTAGCGGGCAACTCCAATGAGCAGTTCTTC
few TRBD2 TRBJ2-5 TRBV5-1 CASGYTSGGRETQYF TGCGCCAGCGGTTACACTAGCGGGGGACGGGAGACCCAGTACTTC
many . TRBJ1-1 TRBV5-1 CASSLVGKARTEAFF TGCGCCAGCAGCTTGGTCGGCAAAGCCCGCACTGAAGCTTTCTTT
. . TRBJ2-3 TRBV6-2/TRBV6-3 CASRWTVDTDTQYF TGTGCCAGCAGATGGACAGTGGACACAGATACGCAGTATTTT
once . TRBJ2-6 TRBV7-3 CASSPSPSGANVLTF TGTGCCAGCAGCCCGAGTCCGTCTGGGGCCAACGTCCTGACTTTC
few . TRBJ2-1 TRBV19 CASGGGGYNEQFF TGTGCCAGTGGGGGGGGCGGGTACAATGAGCAGTTCTTC
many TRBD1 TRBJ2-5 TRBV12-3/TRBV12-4 CASSSPRPGQGAVTQYF TGTGCCAGCAGTTCACCCCGACCGGGACAGGGGGCAGTGACCCAGTACTTC
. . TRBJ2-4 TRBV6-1 CASRAWDGENIQYF TGTGCCAGCAGAGCCTGGGACGGGGAAAACATTCAGTACTTC
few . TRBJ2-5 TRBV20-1 CSAIVHSEETQYF TGCAGTGCTATCGTCCACTCCGAAGAGACCCAGTACTTC
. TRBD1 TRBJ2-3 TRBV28 CAIRDSGTDTQYF TGTGCCATCCGGGACAGTGGCACAGATACGCAGTATTTT
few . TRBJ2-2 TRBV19 CASTQRVYPANTGELFF TGTGCCAGTACTCAGCGGGTATACCCCGCGAACACCGGGGAGCTGTTTTTT
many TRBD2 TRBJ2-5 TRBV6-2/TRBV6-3 CASSYSVASGHQETQYF TGTGCCAGCAGTTACTCGGTGGCTAGCGGGCACCAAGAGACCCAGTACTTC
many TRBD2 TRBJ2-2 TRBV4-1 CASSPDGRGGRTGELFF TGCGCCAGCAGCCCGGACGGGCGGGGGGGAAGAACCGGGGAGCTGTTTTTT
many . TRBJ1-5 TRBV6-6 CASSYYRAGGYSNQPQHF TGTGCCAGCAGTTACTATCGGGCAGGAGGATATAGCAATCAGCCCCAGCATTTT
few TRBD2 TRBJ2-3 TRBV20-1 CSARRSSGGATDTQYF TGCAGTGCTAGAAGATCTAGCGGGGGGGCGACAGATACGCAGTATTTT
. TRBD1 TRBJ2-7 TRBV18 CASSPLGQGTYEQYF TGTGCCAGCTCACCACTAGGACAGGGTACCTACGAGCAGTACTTC
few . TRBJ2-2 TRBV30 CAWSKGANTGELFF TGTGCCTGGAGTAAAGGGGCGAACACCGGGGAGCTGTTTTTT
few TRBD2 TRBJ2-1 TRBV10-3 CAIRLAGVDEQFF TGTGCCATCAGACTAGCGGGAGTCGATGAGCAGTTCTTC
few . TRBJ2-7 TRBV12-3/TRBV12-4 CASSPGHGFYEQYF TGTGCCAGCAGCCCGGGACACGGTTTCTACGAGCAGTACTTC
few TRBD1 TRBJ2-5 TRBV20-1 CSARDRQQGARETQYF TGCAGTGCTAGAGATCGTCAACAGGGGGCGAGGGAGACCCAGTACTTC
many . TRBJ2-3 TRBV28 CASSFTGGGRAKYF TGTGCCAGCAGTTTTACAGGGGGCGGGAGGGCTAAGTATTTT
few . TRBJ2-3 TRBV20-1 CSARALGATQYF TGCAGTGCTAGAGCCTTGGGTGCAACGCAGTATTTT
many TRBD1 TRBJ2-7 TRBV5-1 CASSLKTLPATPGQGIPSTYF TGCGCCAGCAGCTTGAAAACTCTCCCGGCTACTCCGGGACAGGGAATCCCGAGCACCTACTTC
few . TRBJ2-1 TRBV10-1 CASSRTIGPYNEQFF TGCGCCAGCTCCAGGACGATCGGACCCTACAATGAGCAGTTCTTC
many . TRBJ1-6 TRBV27 CASSLWGSPLHF TGTGCCAGCAGTTTATGGGGTTCACCCCTCCACTTT
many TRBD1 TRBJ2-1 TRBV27 CASSLLQGIWDEQFF TGTGCCAGCAGTTTATTACAGGGGATTTGGGATGAGCAGTTCTTC
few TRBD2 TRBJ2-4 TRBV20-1 CSATSLGLAGNLAKNIQYF TGCAGTGCTACTTCCTTAGGACTAGCGGGTAACCTAGCCAAAAACATTCAGTACTTC
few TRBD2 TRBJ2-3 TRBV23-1 CASSQSKLSRLAGGGDTQYF TGCGCCAGCAGTCAATCCAAACTCTCTCGACTAGCGGGAGGAGGAGATACGCAGTATTTT
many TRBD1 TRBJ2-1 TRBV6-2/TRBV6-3 CASSYGQGISNEQFF TGTGCCAGCAGTTACGGACAGGGGATAAGCAATGAGCAGTTCTTC
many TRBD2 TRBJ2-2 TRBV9 CASKKTSGNDAGELFF TGTGCCAGCAAAAAGACTAGCGGGAATGATGCCGGGGAGCTGTTTTTT
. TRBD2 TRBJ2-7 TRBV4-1 CASSLTLVGLAKNEQYF TGCGCCAGCAGCCTCACCCTCGTCGGACTAGCAAAGAACGAGCAGTACTTC
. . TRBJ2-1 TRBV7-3 CASSRAHGDTTIEQFF TGTGCCAGCAGCCGCGCACACGGAGATACAACTATTGAGCAGTTCTTC
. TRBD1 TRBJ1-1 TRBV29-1 CSVEKGQVNTEAFF TGCAGCGTTGAAAAAGGACAGGTGAACACTGAAGCTTTCTTT
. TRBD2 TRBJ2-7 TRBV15 CATSRGGGGSTHYEQYF TGTGCCACCAGCAGAGGTGGGGGGGGTTCTACGCACTACGAGCAGTACTTC
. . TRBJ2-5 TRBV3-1 CASSQRLGLSQETQYF TGTGCCAGCAGCCAACGACTAGGACTATCCCAAGAGACCCAGTACTTC
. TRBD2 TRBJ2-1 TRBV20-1 CSATSPLAASYNEQFF TGCAGTGCTACGTCACCCCTAGCGGCCTCCTACAATGAGCAGTTCTTC
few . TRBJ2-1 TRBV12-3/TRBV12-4 CASSFNGDEQFF TGTGCCAGCAGTTTTAATGGGGATGAGCAGTTCTTC
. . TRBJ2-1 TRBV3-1 CASSQDLGRIYNEQFF TGTGCCAGCAGCCAAGATCTAGGGAGAATATACAATGAGCAGTTCTTC
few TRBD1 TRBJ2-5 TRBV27 CASSFRDRGTETQYF TGTGCCAGCAGTTTCCGGGACAGGGGGACGGAGACCCAGTACTTC
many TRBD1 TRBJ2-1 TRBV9 CASSGGTGSYNEQFF TGTGCCAGCAGCGGCGGGACAGGGTCATACAATGAGCAGTTCTTC
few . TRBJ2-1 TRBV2 CASRRLTTDYNEQFF TGTGCCAGCAGGCGACTGACGACGGACTACAATGAGCAGTTCTTC
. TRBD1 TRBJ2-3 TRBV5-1 CASSRNRGADTQYF TGCGCCAGCAGCCGAAACAGGGGAGCAGATACGCAGTATTTT
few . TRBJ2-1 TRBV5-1 CASGSGTLIDEQFF TGCGCCAGCGGTAGTGGGACTCTCATCGATGAGCAGTTCTTC
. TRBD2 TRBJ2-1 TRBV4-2 CASSQELAGVNEQFF TGTGCCAGCAGCCAAGAACTAGCGGGAGTGAATGAGCAGTTCTTC
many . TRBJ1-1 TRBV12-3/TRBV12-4 CASSFKGPSTEAFF TGTGCCAGCAGTTTTAAGGGCCCCAGCACTGAAGCTTTCTTT
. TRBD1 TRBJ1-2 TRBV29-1 CSVGWTGDYYGYTF TGCAGCGTTGGGTGGACAGGGGACTACTATGGCTACACCTTC
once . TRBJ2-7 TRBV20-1 CSARLFRRPTYEQYF TGCAGTGCCAGACTTTTCAGACGGCCTACCTACGAGCAGTACTTC
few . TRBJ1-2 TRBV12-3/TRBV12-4 CASSPDSPYGYTF TGTGCCAGCAGCCCGGACAGTCCCTATGGCTACACCTTC
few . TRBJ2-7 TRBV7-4 CASSPKSFGQRGYEQYF TGTGCCAGCAGCCCGAAAAGCTTCGGACAGCGGGGTTACGAGCAGTACTTC
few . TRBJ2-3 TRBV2 CASTTDSNTDTQYF TGTGCCAGCACTACAGACTCCAACACAGATACGCAGTATTTT
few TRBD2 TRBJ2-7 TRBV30 CAWSVLEREVYEQYF TGTGCCTGGAGTGTACTTGAGCGGGAGGTTTACGAGCAGTACTTC
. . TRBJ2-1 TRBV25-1 CASSETGYGEQFF TGTGCCAGCAGTGAAACAGGGTACGGTGAGCAGTTCTTC
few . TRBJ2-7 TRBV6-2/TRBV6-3 CASSWLPGEQYF TGTGCCAGCAGTTGGCTCCCGGGCGAGCAGTACTTC
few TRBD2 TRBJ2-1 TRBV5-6 CASSLLAGVRVNEQFF TGTGCCAGCAGCTTGCTAGCGGGAGTAAGGGTCAATGAGCAGTTCTTC